This T cell receptor beta chain emerged from a study of T-cell memory formation after mild COVID-19. CDR1 and CDR2 from the germline V gene are SGHTA and FQGTGA. This CDR3 has 13 amino acids. V was clipped by 5 bases and J by 6 bases, with 8 bases between them. MiXCR was run by TCRdb on the 5' RACE reads, yielding one entry per CDR3 protein. This sample has roughly 300,000 distinct CDR3 sequences, with roughly an eighth found just once. Sequencing was carried out using PBMCs or a T cell subset sorted from them (not recorded which). The J gene is TRBJ1-6, the V gene TRBV7-3; D not resolved. The clonotype originates from a man aged 18-30 years who had mild COVID-19 (a few samples of this study predate the infection). Cell type and time point are not known. DNA of the CDR3: TGTGCCAGCAGCGCCAACTTTAATTCACCCCTCCACTTT. Protein product: CASSANFNSPLHF.